A selection of T cell receptor beta chains follows, all from one sample in a study of cytomegalovirus exposure and HLA in healthy donors. Sequenced by immunoSEQ multiplex PCR; TCRdb stores in-frame clones only, minus some. The sample shows approximately 160,000 clones, more than 70% of them seen only once. The specimen was PBMCs. The receptors derive from a male donor in good health and CMV-seronegative. Each CDR3 is given with its conserved first and last residue. A D gene is named only where the DNA matches it firmly. A clone size is listed for some rows: how often the clone was seen (once, few, many), or a class if it is expanded.

TRBJ1-5 - TRBV15 - CATSNDRRNQPQHF TGTGCCACCAGTAATGACAGGCGCAATCAGCCCCAGCATTTT
TRBJ1-1 few TRBV10-3 TRBD1 CAISAGQGVDTEAFF TGTGCCATCAGTGCGGGACAGGGGGTTGACACTGAAGCTTTCTTT
TRBJ1-2 - TRBV6-6 - CASSYGSGYGYTF TGTGCCAGCAGTTACGGCAGCGGTTATGGCTACACCTTC
TRBJ2-7 - TRBV9 TRBD2 CASSRGVTSSYEQYF TGTGCCAGCAGCCGGGGGGTGACTAGCTCCTACGAGCAGTACTTC
TRBJ1-2 - TRBV18 - CASSPNPDSLLYTF TGTGCCAGCTCACCGAACCCGGACAGCCTTCTCTACACCTTC
TRBJ1-1 - TRBV6-1 - CASSDPGNKKAFF TGTGCCAGCAGTGATCCGGGGAATAAGAAAGCTTTCTTT
TRBJ1-4 - TRBV6-5 - CASRDQGWSEKLFF TGTGCCAGCAGAGATCAGGGATGGAGTGAAAAACTGTTTTTT
TRBJ2-2 - TRBV15 TRBD2 CATSRDDLGTSVAGELFF TGTGCCACCAGCAGAGATGACCTCGGGACTAGCGTAGCCGGGGAGCTGTTTTTT
TRBJ2-1 - TRBV10-3 TRBD2 CAISGTSSSSYNEQFF TGTGCCATCAGTGGGACTAGCAGCAGCTCCTACAATGAGCAGTTCTTC
TRBJ2-2 - TRBV9 TRBD1 CASSPRTGGGTGELFF TGTGCCAGCAGCCCGCGGACAGGGGGAGGCACCGGGGAGCTGTTTTTT
TRBJ2-3 - TRBV19 TRBD2 CASRTSGGLYTQYF TGTGCCAGCAGGACTAGCGGAGGCCTCTATACGCAGTATTTT
TRBJ2-1 - TRBV19 TRBD1 CASRRTGAYNEQFF TGTGCCAGCCGCCGGACAGGGGCGTACAATGAGCAGTTCTTC
TRBJ2-6 - TRBV5-1 - CASSYRTAGANVLTF TGCGCCAGCAGTTACCGGACAGCTGGGGCCAACGTCCTGACTTTC
TRBJ1-3 - TRBV6-5 TRBD1 CASSSTGIRSGNTIYF TGTGCCAGCAGTTCGACAGGGATCAGATCTGGAAACACCATATATTTT
TRBJ1-1 - TRBV9 TRBD1 CASSITGGNTEAFF TGTGCCAGCAGCATAACAGGGGGGAACACTGAAGCTTTCTTT
TRBJ2-7 - TRBV14 - CASSQDMGHEQYF TGTGCCAGCAGCCAAGATATGGGCCACGAGCAGTACTTC
TRBJ1-5 - TRBV19 - CASNHGRNQPQHF TGTGCCAGTAACCATGGGCGAAATCAGCCCCAGCATTTT
TRBJ2-7 - TRBV7-3 TRBD1 CASRSGTGDYEQYF TGTGCCAGCAGATCCGGGACAGGGGATTACGAGCAGTACTTC
TRBJ1-1 few TRBV4-1 - CASSRLGVETEAFF TGCGCCAGCAGCCGCCTTGGCGTGGAGACTGAAGCTTTCTTT
TRBJ2-7 - TRBV30 - CARGGHSYEQYF TGTGCCAGGGGGGGACACTCCTACGAGCAGTACTTC
TRBJ1-6 - TRBV6-6 - CASSYGAYDSPLHF TGTGCCAGCAGTTACGGGGCTTATGATTCACCCCTCCACTTT
TRBJ2-2 - TRBV7-3 TRBD1 CASSSAPDRAKYTGELFF TGTGCCAGCAGCTCTGCGCCGGACAGGGCAAAGTACACCGGGGAGCTGTTTTTT
TRBJ2-2 few TRBV29-1 - CSGTSTDTGELFF TGCAGCGGAACCTCGACAGACACCGGGGAGCTGTTTTTT
TRBJ2-5 - TRBV29-1 TRBD2 CSVGTSGSQETQYF TGCAGCGTAGGGACTAGCGGTTCGCAAGAGACCCAGTACTTC
TRBJ2-7 - TRBV9 TRBD2 CASSVEASGSVEQYF TGTGCCAGCAGCGTAGAGGCTAGCGGGAGTGTCGAGCAGTACTTC
TRBJ1-1 - TRBV7-9 - CASSMTDQNTEAFF TGTGCCAGCAGCATGACAGACCAGAACACTGAAGCTTTCTTT
TRBJ1-1 - TRBV27 - CASSSLSGRTEAFF TGTGCCAGCAGTTCCCTTTCAGGGCGGACTGAAGCTTTCTTT
TRBJ2-5 - TRBV7-2 - CASSFSRQETQYF TGTGCCAGCAGCTTTTCGCGCCAAGAGACCCAGTACTTC
TRBJ2-5 - TRBV11-2 TRBD2 CASSLVRGGETQYF TGTGCCAGCAGCTTAGTGAGGGGAGGGGAGACCCAGTACTTC
TRBJ2-5 once TRBV7-9 TRBD2 CSSSLAQISGGLQETQYF TGTTCCAGCAGCTTAGCGCAGATTAGCGGGGGACTCCAAGAGACCCAGTACTTC
TRBJ2-1 - TRBV18 - CASSYTSPSSYNEQFF TGTGCCAGCTCGTATACTAGCCCGAGCTCCTACAATGAGCAGTTCTTC
TRBJ2-3 few TRBV27 TRBD1 CAAGDRIGGTNTDTQYF TGTGCCGCCGGGGACAGGATAGGAGGAACCAACACAGATACGCAGTATTTT
TRBJ1-4 - TRBV5-5 - CASSFYSNNEKLFF TGTGCCAGCAGCTTCTATTCCAATAATGAAAAACTGTTTTTT
TRBJ2-7 - TRBV27 TRBD2 CASSLTSGAYEQYF TGTGCCAGCAGTTTAACCAGCGGGGCCTACGAGCAGTACTTC
TRBJ2-7 - TRBV18 TRBD2 CASSPKGLAGAYEQYF TGTGCCAGCTCACCAAAGGGACTAGCGGGGGCCTACGAGCAGTACTTC
TRBJ1-4 - TRBV7-3 TRBD1 CASSPTGVTNEKLFF TGTGCCAGCAGCCCGACAGGGGTAACTAATGAAAAACTGTTTTTT
TRBJ2-7 once TRBV6-1 TRBD1 CASSESGAGQGRSEQYF TGTGCCAGCAGTGAAAGCGGGGCGGGACAGGGGCGTAGCGAGCAGTACTTC
TRBJ2-7 - TRBV5-4 TRBD2 CASSQGLAVAYEQYF TGTGCCAGCAGCCAAGGACTAGCGGTCGCCTACGAGCAGTACTTC
TRBJ2-1 - TRBV6-5 - CASSSGPSNEQFF TGTGCCAGCAGTTCCGGTCCTTCCAATGAGCAGTTCTTC
TRBJ2-1 - TRBV6-6 TRBD2 CASSSGLARSYNEQFF TGTGCCAGCAGTTCCGGACTAGCGCGCTCCTACAATGAGCAGTTCTTC
TRBJ1-2 - TRBV10-3 TRBD1 CAISKQGATDGYTF TGTGCCATCAGTAAACAGGGGGCGACGGATGGCTACACCTTC
TRBJ2-7 - TRBV7-9 TRBD2 CASSLTASGSSYEQYF TGTGCCAGCAGCTTAACCGCTAGCGGGAGCTCCTACGAGCAGTACTTC
TRBJ2-3 - TRBV19 TRBD1 CASSPSGTGGLTDTQYF TGTGCCAGTAGTCCTTCCGGGACAGGGGGCCTTACAGATACGCAGTATTTT
TRBJ2-3 - TRBV7-3 TRBD1 CASSLKGQRSTDTQYF TGTGCCAGCAGCCTCAAGGGACAGCGAAGCACAGATACGCAGTATTTT
TRBJ2-2 - TRBV9 - CASSPRTGIPGELFF TGTGCCAGCAGCCCTCGCACAGGGATCCCCGGGGAGCTGTTTTTT
TRBJ2-3 - TRBV6-1 TRBD2 CASHDSGRGGNTQYF TGTGCCAGCCATGATAGCGGGAGAGGTGGAAATACGCAGTATTTT
TRBJ1-2 - TRBV18 - CASSFVDPLYGYTF TGTGCCAGCTCATTTGTAGATCCACTCTATGGCTACACCTTC
TRBJ1-6 - TRBV19 - CASSSQKSAYNSPLHF TGTGCCAGTAGTTCCCAAAAGAGCGCCTATAATTCACCCCTCCACTTT
TRBJ2-5 once TRBV5-1 TRBD2 CASSSGGGGQETQYF TGCGCCAGCAGCTCTGGCGGGGGGGGGCAAGAGACCCAGTACTTC
TRBJ2-2 - TRBV30 - CAWSVGDTGELFF TGTGCCTGGAGTGTAGGGGACACCGGGGAGCTGTTTTTT